Below are 16 T cell receptor beta chains sequenced from a single sample in a study of blood T cell repertoires in COVID-19. Clones were read by immunoSEQ multiplex PCR, and TCRdb kept only the in-frame ones, dropping some. In the table there are roughly 79,000 clones, roughly 86% of which are singletons. The sample was peripheral blood. Receptor source: a human donor in a cohort sampled during active COVID-19.

The rearrangement links TRBV11-3 to TRBJ2-3, with 10 positions matching TRBD2. The trim removed 5 bases at V and 5 bases at J, leaving 4 bases unmatched. The germline gives CDR1 SGHNT, CDR2 YENEEA. The CDR3 loop spans 14 amino acids. The CDR3 DNA reads as TGTGCCAGCAGCCCAGCGGGGGGGATAGATACGCAGTATTTT. Translation: CASSPAGGIDTQYF.

This chain links TRBV6-6 with TRBJ1-1, with D possibly matching TRBD1 (6 bases). The CDR3 has 16 amino acids. Trimming pared 2 bases from V and 1 base from J, leaving 14 bases between. The germline CDR1 and CDR2 sequences are MNHNY and SVGAGI (reference sequence). This CDR3 reads CASSYPRAGANTEAFF. DNA of the CDR3: TGTGCCAGCAGTTACCCTCGGGCAGGGGCGAACACTGAAGCTTTCTTT.

The chain is built from TRBV7-9 and TRBJ1-6; D is perhaps TRBD1 (5 bases). V lost 5 bases and J lost 8, with 13 bases in between. The CDR3 totals 14 residues. The germline V gene has CDR1 SEHNR and CDR2 FQNEAQ (reference sequence). The CDR3 DNA reads as TGTGCCAGCAGCCCCGGGCAGGGCCATTCACCCCTCCACTTT. It encodes CASSPGQGHSPLHF.

This clone has just one count. Other DNA sequences from this sample encode an identical CDR3 as well. The chain links TRBV18 to TRBJ2-7; 7 nucleotides match TRBD1. CDR3 size: 14 residues. Germline V CDR1 and CDR2: KGHSH, LQKENI. The J segment lost 2 bases and the V segment lost 1 base, leaving 2 bases of the junction unmatched. The CDR3 DNA reads as TGTGCCAGCTCACCACTCCAGGGGGCCTACGAGCAGTACTTC. Its protein product is CASSPLQGAYEQYF.

The gene calls are TRBV3-1 (or the pseudogene TRBV3-2) and TRBJ2-1, with D possibly being TRBD2 (6 bases). Germline values: CDR1 LGHDT, CDR2 YNNKEL (reference sequence). V was shortened by 1 base and J by 4 bases, with 20 bases between the two germline ends. The CDR3 covers 18 residues. Here the CDR3 DNA reads TGTGCCAGCAGCCAAGCCCTCCTGCGCGGGGTTTCGTACAATGAGCAGTTCTTC. It encodes CASSQALLRGVSYNEQFF.

V and J are TRBV4-1 and TRBJ2-3; D uncertain. The CDR3 is 15 residues long. Germline V CDR1 and CDR2: MGHRA, YSYEKL. The V gene lost 0 bases and the J gene lost 5 bases, with 12 bases spanning the gap. The CDR3 reads CASSQESVERDTQYF. CDR3 DNA sequence: TGCGCCAGCAGCCAAGAGAGCGTAGAGAGAGATACGCAGTATTTT.

The chain joins TRBV4-2 to TRBJ1-2; TRBD1 matches 8 bases. The CDR3 is 14 residues long. V trimming: 0 bases; J trimming: 4 bases; junction bases outside the gene matches: 1. Per the germline V gene, CDR1 is LGHNA and CDR2 is YNFKEQ. CDR3: CASSQDGTGYGYTF. The CDR3 DNA sequence: TGTGCCAGCAGCCAAGACGGGACAGGCTATGGCTACACCTTC.

The chain links TRBV27 to TRBJ1-2, with 8 nucleotides matching TRBD1. The ends lost 6 bases at V and 6 bases at J; junction bases unmatched: 9. Germline V gene sequence: CDR1 MNHEY, CDR2 SMNVEV (reference sequence). There are 14 residues in the CDR3. This CDR3 is CASSQQQGADGYTF. The CDR3, as DNA: TGTGCCAGCAGCCAACAGCAGGGGGCTGATGGCTACACCTTC.

This chain links TRBV5-6 with TRBJ1-2; 9 bases match TRBD1. The CDR3 contains 16 residues. The ends lost 0 bases at V and 4 bases at J; junction bases unmatched: 7. The germline CDR1 and CDR2 sequences are SGHDT and YYEEEE. The CDR3, as DNA: TGTGCCAGCAGCTTGGGCCCGACAGGGGGGGCCTATGGCTACACCTTC. Protein sequence: CASSLGPTGGAYGYTF. Drawing the rest from reference TRBV5-6 and TRBJ1-2, the complete variable domain is DAGVTQSPTHLIKTRGQQVTLRCSPKSGHDTVSWYQQALGQGPQFIFQYYEEEERQRGNFPDRFSGHQFPNYSSELNVNALLLGDSALYLCASSLGPTGGAYGYTFGSGTRLTVV.

This chain connects TRBV19 to TRBJ1-2; D is uncertain. Deletions cut 0 bases from V and 6 bases from J, with 14 bases between. This CDR3 is built from 15 residues. Per germline, CDR1 LNHDA and CDR2 SQIVND (reference sequence). The chain's CDR3 is CASSIDEGSLDGYTF. In DNA, the CDR3 is TGTGCCAGTAGTATAGATGAGGGATCACTTGATGGCTACACCTTC. Based on the CDR3 plus reference TRBV19 and TRBJ1-2, the full variable domain is DGGITQSPKYLFRKEGQNVTLSCEQNLNHDAMYWYRQDPGQGLRLIYYSQIVNDFQKGDIAEGYSVSREKKESFPLTVTSAQKNPTAFYLCASSIDEGSLDGYTFGSGTRLTVV.

The V and J genes are TRBV28 and TRBJ1-4; no clear D gene. The CDR3 length is 15 residues. V lost 2 bases and J 4 bases, leaving 11 bases between the germline ends. Germline values: CDR1 MDHEN, CDR2 SYDVKM. CDR3 sequence reads: CASSLLGQNNEKLFF. CDR3 bases: TGTGCCAGCAGTTTACTAGGCCAAAATAATGAAAAACTGTTTTTT.

The rearrangement joins TRBV5-4 to TRBJ2-7, with TRBD1 as a possible D gene (5 bases). This CDR3 region has 14 residues. Germline CDR1 is SGHNT and CDR2 is YYREEE (reference sequence). Trimming removed 0 bases from V and 5 bases from J, with 12 bases in between. The CDR3 region is CASSLGREGNEQYF. The CDR3 nucleotides read TGTGCCAGCAGCTTGGGCAGGGAAGGCAACGAGCAGTACTTC.

The chain joins TRBV4-1 to TRBJ1-3, with TRBD1 matching over 8 bases. V shed 1 base, J shed 0 bases, and the junction held 2 bases outside the gene matches. CDR1 MGHRA and CDR2 YSYEKL come from the germline V gene. The CDR3 runs to 16 residues. The CDR3 DNA reads as TGCGCCAGCAGCCAAGTCACAGGGGGCTCTGGAAACACCATATATTTT. Translation gives CASSQVTGGSGNTIYF.

This clone has just one count. The chain is built from TRBV7-2 and TRBJ2-7, with no clear D. This CDR3 is 15 amino acids long. The germline V gene encodes CDR1 SGHTA and CDR2 FQGNSA. With 1 base removed from V and 0 bases from J, the gap between germline ends came to 10 bases. The CDR3 loop reads CASSLEWQPSYEQYF. CDR3 nucleotides: TGTGCCAGCAGCTTAGAATGGCAACCCTCCTACGAGCAGTACTTC.

This chain uses TRBV2 with TRBJ2-5; 10 bases line up with TRBD1. Trimming at V came to 11 bases and at J to 5 bases, leaving 14 bases not matched to a gene. The germline V gene encodes CDR1 SNHLY and CDR2 FYNNEI. The CDR3 spans 15 residues. Here the CDR3 DNA reads TGTGCCGACGCCGGACAGGGGGTCGGGGGGGAGACCCAGTACTTC. As protein: CADAGQGVGGETQYF.

As regards this clone: The junction differs from germline at one of its ends, possibly a read error. V and J are TRBV11-3 and TRBJ2-5, with 9 nucleotides matching TRBD1. CDR3 length: 18 residues. The germline CDR1 and CDR2 sequences are SGHNT and YENEEA. The CDR3 spells CASSLGAGQGYTTETQYF. For the CDR3, the DNA is TGTGCCAGCAGTTTAGGCGCCGGACAGGGGTACACGACGGAGACCCAGTACTTC.